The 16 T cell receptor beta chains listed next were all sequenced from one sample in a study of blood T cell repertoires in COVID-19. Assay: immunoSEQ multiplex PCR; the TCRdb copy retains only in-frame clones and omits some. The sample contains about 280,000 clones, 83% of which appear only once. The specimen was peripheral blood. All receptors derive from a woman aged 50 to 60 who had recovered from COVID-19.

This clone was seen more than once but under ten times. This CDR3 is CASSPGTPQETQYF. The CDR3 coding sequence is TGCGCCAGCAGCCCCGGGACTCCTCAAGAGACCCAGTACTTC. V gene TRBV5-1 combines with J gene TRBJ2-5; a weak D match, TRBD2 (6 bases). V lost 4 bases to trimming and J lost 2 bases, with 12 bases between them. The CDR3 covers 14 residues. The germline V gene encodes CDR1 SGHRS and CDR2 YFSETQ. Together with reference TRBV5-1 and TRBJ2-5, the CDR3 gives the full variable domain: KAGVTQTPRYLIKTRGQQVTLSCSPISGHRSVSWYQQTPGQGLQFLFEYFSETQRNKGNFPGRFSGRQFSNSRSEMNVSTLELGDSALYLCASSPGTPQETQYFGPGTRLLVL.

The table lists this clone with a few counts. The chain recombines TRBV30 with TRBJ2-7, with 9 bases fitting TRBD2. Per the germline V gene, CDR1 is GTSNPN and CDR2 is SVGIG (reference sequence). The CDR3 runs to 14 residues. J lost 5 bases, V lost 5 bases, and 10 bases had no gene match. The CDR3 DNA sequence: TGTGCCTGGTCCCCCCGGGCTAGCGGGAACGAGCAGTACTTC. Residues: CAWSPRASGNEQYF.

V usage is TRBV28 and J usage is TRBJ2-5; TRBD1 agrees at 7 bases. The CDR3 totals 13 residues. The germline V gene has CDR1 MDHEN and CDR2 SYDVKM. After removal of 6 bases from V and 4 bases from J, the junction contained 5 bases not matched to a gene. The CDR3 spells CASRTGSPETQYF. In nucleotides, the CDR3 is TGTGCCAGCAGGACAGGGTCACCAGAGACCCAGTACTTC.

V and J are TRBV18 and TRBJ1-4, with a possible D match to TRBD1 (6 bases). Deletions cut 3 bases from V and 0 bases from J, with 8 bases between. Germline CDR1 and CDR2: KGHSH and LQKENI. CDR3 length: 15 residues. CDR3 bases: TGTGCCAGCTCACCCAGGGGTGCAACTAATGAAAAACTGTTTTTT. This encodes CASSPRGATNEKLFF. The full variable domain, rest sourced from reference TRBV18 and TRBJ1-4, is NAGVMQNPRHLVRRRGQEARLRCSPMKGHSHVYWYRQLPEEGLKFMVYLQKENIIDESGMPKERFSAEFPKEGPSILRIQQVVRGDSAAYFCASSPRGATNEKLFFGSGTQLSVL.

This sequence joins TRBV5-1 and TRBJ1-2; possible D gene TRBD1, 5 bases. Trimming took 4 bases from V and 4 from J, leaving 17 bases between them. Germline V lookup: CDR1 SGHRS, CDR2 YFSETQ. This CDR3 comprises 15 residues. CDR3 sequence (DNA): TGCGCCAGCAGCCTGGAGCCCAGGGAAGCCTATGGCTACACCTTC. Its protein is CASSLEPREAYGYTF.

The CDR3 nucleotides are TGTGCTAGTGGTTTGGGCAGTCCCGGGGAGCTGTTTTTT. Its translation is CASGLGSPGELFF. This chain uses TRBV12-5 with TRBJ2-2, with D uncertain. CDR1 and CDR2 (germline): LGHNT, FRNRAP. Deletions cut 1 base from V and 6 bases from J, with 6 bases between. This CDR3 contains 13 residues. The full variable domain, completed using reference TRBV12-5 and TRBJ2-2, is DARVTQTPRHKVTEMGQEVTMRCQPILGHNTVFWYRQTMMQGLELLAYFRNRAPLDDSGMPKDRFSAEMPDATLATLKIQPSEPRDSAVYFCASGLGSPGELFFGEGSRLTVL.

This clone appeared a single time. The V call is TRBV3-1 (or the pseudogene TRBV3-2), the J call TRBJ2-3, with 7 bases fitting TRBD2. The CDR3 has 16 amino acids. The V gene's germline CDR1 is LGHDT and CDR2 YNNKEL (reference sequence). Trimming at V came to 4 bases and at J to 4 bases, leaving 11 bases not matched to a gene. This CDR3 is CASSPNSGTTPDTQYF. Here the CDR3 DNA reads TGTGCCAGCAGCCCCAACTCGGGGACTACCCCAGATACGCAGTATTTT.

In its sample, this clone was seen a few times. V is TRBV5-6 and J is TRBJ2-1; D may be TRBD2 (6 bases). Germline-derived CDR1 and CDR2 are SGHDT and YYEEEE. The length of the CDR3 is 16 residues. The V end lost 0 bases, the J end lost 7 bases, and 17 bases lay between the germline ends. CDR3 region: CASSLVRGTYRNEQFF. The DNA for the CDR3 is TGTGCCAGCAGCTTGGTTCGGGGGACGTACCGGAATGAGCAGTTCTTC.

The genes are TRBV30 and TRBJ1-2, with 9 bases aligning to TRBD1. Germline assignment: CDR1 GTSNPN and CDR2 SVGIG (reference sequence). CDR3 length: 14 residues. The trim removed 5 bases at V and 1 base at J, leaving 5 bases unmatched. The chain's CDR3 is CAWLGQGINYGYTF. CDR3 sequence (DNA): TGTGCCTGGTTGGGACAGGGCATTAACTATGGCTACACCTTC.

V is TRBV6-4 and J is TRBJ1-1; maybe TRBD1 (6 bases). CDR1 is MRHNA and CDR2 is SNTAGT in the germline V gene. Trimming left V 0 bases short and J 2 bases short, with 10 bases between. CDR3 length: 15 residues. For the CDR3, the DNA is TGTGCCAGCAGTGACTCCCCGGACAGAAACACTGAAGCTTTCTTT. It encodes CASSDSPDRNTEAFF.

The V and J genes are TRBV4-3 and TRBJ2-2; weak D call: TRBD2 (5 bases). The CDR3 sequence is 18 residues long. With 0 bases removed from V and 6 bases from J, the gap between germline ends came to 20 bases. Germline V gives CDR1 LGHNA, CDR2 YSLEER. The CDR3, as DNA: TGCGCCAGCAGCCAAGATACCATAATCGGGAACGACTCCGGGGAGCTGTTTTTT. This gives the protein CASSQDTIIGNDSGELFF.

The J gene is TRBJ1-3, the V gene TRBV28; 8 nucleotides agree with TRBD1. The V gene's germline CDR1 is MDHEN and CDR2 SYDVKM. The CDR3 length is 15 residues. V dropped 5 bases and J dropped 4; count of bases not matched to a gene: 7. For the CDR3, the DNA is TGTGCCAGCAGTCCTCCGACAGGGGCAGGAAACACCATATATTTT. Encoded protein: CASSPPTGAGNTIYF.

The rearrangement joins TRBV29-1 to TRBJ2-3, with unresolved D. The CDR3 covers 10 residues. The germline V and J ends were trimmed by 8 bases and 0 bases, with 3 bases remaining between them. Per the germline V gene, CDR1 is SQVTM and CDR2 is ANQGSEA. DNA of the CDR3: TGCAGCTCTAGCACAGATACGCAGTATTTT. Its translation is CSSSTDTQYF.

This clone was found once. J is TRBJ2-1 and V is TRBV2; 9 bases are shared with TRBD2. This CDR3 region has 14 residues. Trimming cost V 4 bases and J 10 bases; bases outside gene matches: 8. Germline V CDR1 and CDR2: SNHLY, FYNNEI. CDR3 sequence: CASSVGGGAFEQFF. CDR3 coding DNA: TGTGCCAGCAGTGTCGGCGGGGGGGCCTTCGAGCAGTTCTTC.

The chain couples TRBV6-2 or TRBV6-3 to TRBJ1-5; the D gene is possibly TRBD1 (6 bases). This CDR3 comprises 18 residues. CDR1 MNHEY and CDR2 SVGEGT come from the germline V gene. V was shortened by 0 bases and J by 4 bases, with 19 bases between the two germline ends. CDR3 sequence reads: CASSYSMADGRGNQPQHF. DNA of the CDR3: TGTGCCAGCAGTTACTCGATGGCGGATGGCAGGGGAAATCAGCCCCAGCATTTT.

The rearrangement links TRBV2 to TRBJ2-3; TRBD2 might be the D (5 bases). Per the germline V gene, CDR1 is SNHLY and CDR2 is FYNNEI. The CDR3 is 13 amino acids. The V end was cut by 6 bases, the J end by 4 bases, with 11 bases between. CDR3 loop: CASRLAYADTQYF. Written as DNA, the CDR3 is TGTGCCAGCAGGCTAGCATACGCAGATACGCAGTATTTT.